The source of this T cell receptor (beta chain) is a study of vaccination effects on CD4 cells after COVID-19. Germline CDR1 is MGHRA and CDR2 is YSYEKL. Between the trimmed V and J ends, which lost 1 base and 4 bases, there was a span of 5 bases. CDR3 length: 13 amino acids. Only in-frame clones appear in the TCRdb table, and some are missing; sequencing was by immunoSEQ multiplex PCR. Here the sample spans about 45,000 clones, 65% to 70% being singletons. On this clone: The antigen remains unidentified.

Pools of viral peptides were used by the ViraFEST assay to expand antigen-specific CD4+ T cells ahead of sequencing. CD4+ T cell isolation took place after about nine days of culture. Infection dated between March and December 2020, before the Alpha, Beta and Delta variants reached the United States. Cultivation was performed at around 2 million PBMC per well with around 9.3 IU/ml IL-2 and 9.5 to 10 ug/ml peptides added. Half-medium changes using IL-2 medium occurred on days 3 and 7. The sample in question was CD4+ T cells from PBMCs cultured with a peptide pool, obtained before COVID-19 vaccination. The genes are TRBV4-1 and TRBJ2-1; D gene ambiguous. This receptor was identified in a human donor who had a prior SARS-CoV-2 infection. The CDR3 region is CASSQGVYNEQFF. CDR3 bases: TGCGCCAGCAGCCAAGGCGTTTACAATGAGCAGTTCTTC.